A selection of T cell receptor beta chains follows, all from one sample in a study of control samples from healthy donors and cancer patients. The assay was immunoSEQ multiplex PCR, and TCRdb's table has in-frame clones only and misses some. Of around 170,000 clones listed, about 91% are singletons. Specimen: blood. Receptors were obtained from a woman aged 30 to 39 in good health. Both conserved end residues are part of each CDR3. Fields, in order: CDR3 protein, CDR3 DNA, clone size, J gene, D gene, CDR3 length, V gene. The D gene is left open where the match is weak. Rows give clone size only sometimes, using once, few, many, or a class for an expanded clone.

CDR3: CASSYSPGAYNYGYTF; DNA: TGTGCCAGCAGTTACTCTCCGGGGGCATATAACTATGGCTACACCTTC; size: -; J: TRBJ1-2; D: -; length: 16; V: TRBV6-6
CDR3: CASSLGTGSNYGYTF; DNA: TGTGCCAGCAGCTTAGGGACAGGAAGTAACTATGGCTACACCTTC; size: -; J: TRBJ1-2; D: TRBD1; length: 15; V: TRBV7-9
CDR3: CASSDTVYNEQFF; DNA: TGTGCCAGCAGTGACACGGTTTACAATGAGCAGTTCTTC; size: -; J: TRBJ2-1; D: -; length: 13; V: TRBV6-4
CDR3: CASTQRGQVAEAFF; DNA: TGTGCCAGCACCCAACGGGGGCAGGTCGCTGAAGCTTTCTTT; size: -; J: TRBJ1-1; D: -; length: 14; V: TRBV6-5
CDR3: CASSYSPTTNEKLFF; DNA: TGTGCCAGCAGTTACTCACCGACAACTAATGAAAAACTGTTTTTT; size: -; J: TRBJ1-4; D: -; length: 15; V: TRBV6-5
CDR3: CASSDHPRESETQYF; DNA: TGTGCCAGCAGCGACCACCCGCGGGAGTCAGAGACCCAGTACTTC; size: -; J: TRBJ2-5; D: TRBD2; length: 15; V: TRBV6-5
CDR3: CASQKSGSSYNEQFF; DNA: TGCGCCAGCCAAAAGAGCGGAAGCTCCTACAATGAGCAGTTCTTC; size: once; J: TRBJ2-1; D: -; length: 15; V: TRBV5-1
CDR3: CASSSTEVLGYNSPLHF; DNA: TGTGCCAGCAGCTCCACCGAGGTCTTGGGGTATAATTCACCCCTCCACTTT; size: -; J: TRBJ1-6; D: -; length: 17; V: TRBV7-8
CDR3: CASSRRGAGAGANVLTF; DNA: TGTGCCAGCAGCCGACGGGGAGCTGGGGCTGGGGCCAACGTCCTGACTTTC; size: -; J: TRBJ2-6; D: -; length: 17; V: TRBV13
CDR3: CATSETGVHRQFF; DNA: TGTGCCACTTCGGAGACAGGGGTCCATCGACAGTTCTTC; size: -; J: TRBJ2-1; D: TRBD1; length: 13; V: TRBV28
CDR3: CAWKGGPRTTEAFF; DNA: TGTGCCTGGAAGGGAGGGCCCCGTACCACTGAAGCTTTCTTT; size: -; J: TRBJ1-1; D: -; length: 14; V: TRBV30
CDR3: CAISSHSYEQYF; DNA: TGTGCCATCAGTTCACACTCCTACGAGCAGTACTTC; size: -; J: TRBJ2-7; D: -; length: 12; V: TRBV10-3
CDR3: CASSSAASGASTDTQYF; DNA: TGCGCCAGCAGCTCGGCGGCTAGCGGTGCTAGCACAGATACGCAGTATTTT; size: -; J: TRBJ2-3; D: TRBD2; length: 17; V: TRBV5-1
CDR3: CASSTGQGEQFF; DNA: TGCGCCAGCAGCACGGGACAGGGTGAGCAGTTCTTC; size: -; J: TRBJ2-1; D: TRBD1; length: 12; V: TRBV5-1
CDR3: CASSLTSGGGTDTQYF; DNA: TGCGCCAGCAGCTTGACTAGCGGGGGGGGCACAGATACGCAGTATTTT; size: -; J: TRBJ2-3; D: TRBD2; length: 16; V: TRBV5-1
CDR3: CASSFGNQPQHF; DNA: TGTGCCAGCAGTTTTGGTAATCAGCCCCAGCATTTT; size: once; J: TRBJ1-5; D: -; length: 12; V: TRBV28
CDR3: CASSSLTPGQGEYSNQPQHF; DNA: TGTGCCAGCAGTTCCCTAACCCCGGGACAGGGGGAATATAGCAATCAGCCCCAGCATTTT; size: once; J: TRBJ1-5; D: TRBD1; length: 20; V: TRBV28
CDR3: CASSPTSGANVLTF; DNA: TGTGCCAGCAGTCCTACCTCTGGGGCCAACGTCCTGACTTTC; size: -; J: TRBJ2-6; D: -; length: 14; V: TRBV27
CDR3: CASSPPGQVEKLFF; DNA: TGTGCCAGCAGCCCCCCTGGGCAGGTAGAAAAACTGTTTTTT; size: -; J: TRBJ1-4; D: -; length: 14; V: TRBV9
CDR3: CASSYQSQPQHF; DNA: TGTGCCAGCAGTTACCAGAGCCAGCCCCAGCATTTT; size: -; J: TRBJ1-5; D: -; length: 12; V: TRBV12-3/TRBV12-4
CDR3: CATSDWRDTTGELFF; DNA: TGTGCCACCAGTGATTGGAGGGACACCACCGGGGAGCTGTTTTTT; size: -; J: TRBJ2-2; D: -; length: 15; V: TRBV24-1
CDR3: CASSLQLSTDTQYF; DNA: TGCGCCAGCAGCTTGCAACTTTCCACAGATACGCAGTATTTT; size: once; J: TRBJ2-3; D: -; length: 14; V: TRBV5-1